What follows are 15 T cell receptor beta chains derived from one specimen sequenced in a study of T cells after yellow fever vaccination. TCRdb re-derived calls from the 5' RACE reads in MiXCR, one entry per CDR3 protein. The table shows a few hundred thousand distinct CDR3 sequences, with 6% to 7.5% occurring only once. The starting material was CD4+ T cells sorted from PBMCs, obtained 15 days after the yellow fever booster vaccination. Receptor source: a man in his thirties or forties who received the YFV17D yellow fever vaccine.

Worth noting for this clonotype: A much larger clone is a single base away; this may be a read error. The chain is built from TRBV5-1 and TRBJ2-7, with D tentatively TRBD2 (5 bases). V was pared by 0 bases and J by 2 bases, with 9 bases between. This CDR3 is built from 14 residues. Germline CDR1 SGHRS, CDR2 YFSETQ. The CDR3 bases are TGCGCCAGCAGCTTGGAGGACTCCACCTACGAGCAGTACTTC. This codes for CASSLEDSTYEQYF.

This clonotype was observed a few times. CDR3 amino acids: CASSRKLQGSNTGELFF. The CDR3 nucleotides are TGCGCCAGCAGCCGAAAACTACAGGGTTCGAACACCGGGGAGCTGTTTTTT. The chain is built from TRBV5-1 and TRBJ2-2, with TRBD1 as a possible D gene (6 bases). There are 17 residues in the CDR3. CDR1 SGHRS and CDR2 YFSETQ come from the germline V gene. The germline V and J ends were trimmed by 4 bases and 0 bases, with 16 bases remaining between them.

This clonotype was recorded a few times. The V and J genes are TRBV20-1 and TRBJ2-7; 7 bases are shared with TRBD2. With V trimmed by 2 bases and J by 6 bases, 13 bases remained unmatched. CDR1 DFQATT and CDR2 SNEGSKA come from the germline V gene (reference sequence). The CDR3 is made up of 15 amino acids. CDR3 amino acids: CSARLGGVAGSEQYF. The CDR3 nucleotides are TGCAGTGCTAGACTGGGAGGCGTAGCGGGCTCCGAGCAGTACTTC.

The gene calls are TRBV18 and TRBJ2-3; no clear D. The CDR3 consists of 15 residues. Germline loops: CDR1 KGHSH, CDR2 LQKENI. Trimming left V 3 bases short and J 2 bases short, with 12 bases between. DNA of the CDR3: TGTGCCAGCTCACCTCCGGACCGGGTCACAGATACGCAGTATTTT. Residues: CASSPPDRVTDTQYF.

This clonotype showed up many times. This chain connects TRBV5-5 to TRBJ2-5; either TRBD1 or TRBD2 may fit D (5 bases each). The V gene's germline CDR1 is SGHKS and CDR2 YYEKEE (reference sequence). This CDR3 comprises 17 residues. The V end lost 3 bases, the J end lost 3 bases, and 21 bases lay between the germline ends. As DNA, the CDR3 is TGTGCCAGCAGCTCCGAGGTTTTCGGGGCAGGAGAAGAGACCCAGTACTTC. This sequence encodes CASSSEVFGAGEETQYF.

This chain connects TRBV7-9 to TRBJ2-7; D gene uncertain. Trimming took 5 bases from V and 7 from J, leaving 9 bases between them. In germline, CDR1 is SEHNR, CDR2 FQNEAQ (reference sequence). The CDR3 length is 11 residues. The CDR3, as DNA: TGTGCCAGCAGCCAAGCCAGGGAGCAGTACTTC. Translated, it gives CASSQAREQYF.

This clonotype occurred many times. This sequence joins TRBV5-1 and TRBJ2-1; no firm D call. Trimming removed 1 base at V and 8 bases at J, with 7 bases between. This CDR3 has 12 residues. Germline V CDR1 and CDR2: SGHRS, YFSETQ. CDR3 sequence: CASSLILDEQFF. The CDR3, as DNA: TGCGCCAGCAGCTTGATCCTCGATGAGCAGTTCTTC.

This clonotype was recorded a few times. The chain has TRBV10-3 and TRBJ1-1; D is perhaps TRBD1 (5 bases). V was pared by 11 bases and J by 6 bases, with 22 bases between. The CDR3 loop spans 14 amino acids. Per the germline V gene, CDR1 is ENHRY and CDR2 is SYGVKD. The DNA of the CDR3 is TGTGCCTCCCGGCGGCCGGGGGAGGTTTCTGAAGCTTTCTTT. Its protein is CASRRPGEVSEAFF.

The V and J genes are TRBV7-9 and TRBJ1-6; 7 nucleotides agree with TRBD1. The CDR3 loop spans 15 amino acids. V dropped 3 bases and J dropped 8; count of bases not matched to a gene: 7. CDR1 is SEHNR and CDR2 is FQNEAQ in the germline V gene (reference sequence). This chain's CDR3 is CASSLRGLLDSPLHF. Written as DNA, the CDR3 is TGTGCCAGCAGCTTGAGGGGGCTCCTCGATTCACCCCTCCACTTT.

The sample holds many counts of this clonotype. V usage is TRBV18 and J usage is TRBJ1-2, with D possibly being TRBD1 (6 bases). The CDR3 consists of 14 residues. V lost 8 bases and J lost 0, with 13 bases in between. Germline CDR1 and CDR2: KGHSH and LQKENI. The CDR3 sequence is CASSPDRANYGYTF. CDR3 sequence (DNA): TGTGCCAGCAGTCCGGACAGAGCTAACTATGGCTACACCTTC.

This clonotype was observed a few times. The gene calls are TRBV7-2 and TRBJ2-3, with 10 positions matching TRBD2. Trimming cost V 1 base and J 6 bases; bases outside gene matches: 7. The germline gives CDR1 SGHTA, CDR2 FQGNSA. CDR3 length: 16 residues. CDR3: CASSLGLTSGTDTQYF. DNA for the CDR3: TGTGCCAGCAGCTTAGGTCTCACTAGCGGGACGGATACGCAGTATTTT.

This clonotype showed up just a few times. The chain uses TRBV9 and TRBJ2-1; D ambiguous. V lost 0 bases, J lost 1 base, and 8 bases lay in between. This CDR3 region has 15 residues. Germline V gives CDR1 SGDLS, CDR2 YYNGEE. The CDR3 is CASSVGLGSYNEQFF. In nucleotides, the CDR3 is TGTGCCAGCAGCGTAGGGTTAGGGTCCTACAATGAGCAGTTCTTC.

The chain is built from TRBV2 and TRBJ1-2; a possible D gene is TRBD1 (5 bases). From germline, CDR1 is SNHLY and CDR2 FYNNEI. Trimming cost V 6 bases and J 5 bases, with 13 bases left between them. This CDR3 contains 13 residues. CDR3 sequence (DNA): TGTGCCAGCAGGCCAGGGACGGATTATGGCTACACCTTC. Its translation is CASRPGTDYGYTF.

This clonotype was counted only a few times. The chain recombines TRBV18 with TRBJ1-4, with 12 bases fitting TRBD1. The germline V gene has CDR1 KGHSH and CDR2 LQKENI. Losses at the gene ends were 3 bases for V and 7 bases for J; bases not matched to a gene: 9. The CDR3 length is 17 residues. The chain's CDR3 is CASSPGTGGSGGEKLFF. The CDR3 bases are TGTGCCAGCTCACCCGGGACAGGGGGCAGTGGTGGTGAAAAACTGTTTTTT.

This clonotype has a handful of counts. This CDR3 is CATSDWSGYTF. CDR3 bases: TGTGCCACCAGTGACTGGTCTGGCTACACCTTC. The genes are TRBV24-1 and TRBJ1-2; no firm D call. The CDR3 length is 11 residues. Germline V lookup: CDR1 KGHDR, CDR2 SFDVKD. Trimming stripped 4 bases from V and 7 bases from J, with 6 bases between.